The present entry profiles one TCR beta chain with its context. This record belongs to a study of T cell changes during pregnancy in multiple sclerosis. Assay used: immunoSEQ multiplex PCR; TCRdb lists only in-frame clones, some missing. In the table there are 40,000 to 60,000 clones, over 90% of which are singletons. V lost 11 bases and J lost 1, with 12 bases in between. CDR3 length equals 12 residues. CDR1 is ENHRY and CDR2 is SYGVKD in the germline V gene. The chain couples TRBV10-3 to TRBJ2-7, with D possibly being TRBD1 (5 bases). The TCR originated in a female donor with multiple sclerosis, enrolled in a pregnancy study. This specimen consisted of CD8+ T cells from peripheral blood mononuclear cells, obtained in the first trimester of pregnancy. CDR3 sequence reads: CAVATVSYEQYF. The CDR3 DNA follows: TGTGCCGTCGCGACAGTTTCCTACGAGCAGTACTTC.